Below are 7 T cell receptor beta chains sequenced from a single sample in a study of T cell repertoires in cytomegalovirus infection. TCRdb called the reads again in MiXCR, with one record for every CDR3 protein. The table includes about 180,000 distinct CDR3 sequences, around 15% detected once. Material: PBMCs. The receptor source for this set is a human donor in good health (CMV status not recorded). Some clones in this sample may be carry-over from other donors' samples.

The gene calls are TRBV10-3 and TRBJ1-1; weak D call: TRBD1 (6 bases). The CDR3 is made up of 16 amino acids. CDR1 is ENHRY and CDR2 is SYGVKD in the germline V gene. V was pared by 3 bases and J by 0 bases, with 14 bases between. The CDR3 sequence: CAISDAGQLLNTEAFF. CDR3 in DNA: TGTGCCATCAGTGACGCTGGACAGCTACTGAACACTGAAGCTTTCTTT.

This clonotype was counted a few times. The chain has TRBV6-2 or TRBV6-3 and TRBJ2-1; TRBD2 might be the D (6 bases). This CDR3 is built from 18 residues. V shed 5 bases and J shed 0 bases, with 20 bases lying between them. Germline V gene data show CDR1 as MNHEY and CDR2 as SVGEGT. The CDR3 here is CASSPTGDFRSSYNEQFF. DNA for the CDR3: TGTGCCAGCAGTCCTACGGGAGACTTCAGGAGCTCCTACAATGAGCAGTTCTTC.

This clonotype appeared many times. The chain carries TRBV7-2 and TRBJ1-5; no reliable D call. Germline assignment: CDR1 SGHTA and CDR2 FQGNSA. Trimming shortened V by 1 base and J by 4 bases, and 8 bases separated the two germline ends. The CDR3 spans 14 residues. CDR3 protein: CASSLGQHNQPQHF. The CDR3 region has the DNA TGTGCCAGCAGCTTAGGCCAGCATAATCAGCCCCAGCATTTT.

This clonotype counts as medium-sized. J is TRBJ2-5 and V is TRBV3-1; 8 positions agree with TRBD1. The CDR3 is made up of 13 amino acids. CDR1 and CDR2 (germline): LGHDT, YNNKEL (reference sequence). After removal of 5 bases from V and 3 bases from J, the junction contained 2 bases not matched to a gene. Written as DNA, the CDR3 is TGTGCCAGCAGCGCGACAGGGGAAGAGACCCAGTACTTC. It encodes CASSATGEETQYF.

This clonotype has just a few counts. This chain joins TRBV29-1 and TRBJ2-7; D ambiguous. The CDR3 has 12 amino acids. Trimming pared 5 bases from V and 0 bases from J, leaving 8 bases between. In germline, CDR1 is SQVTM, CDR2 ANQGSEA. The CDR3 here is CSVNSLSYEQYF. CDR3 in DNA: TGCAGCGTTAACTCCCTCTCCTACGAGCAGTACTTC.

This clonotype occurred a few times. J is TRBJ1-2 and V is TRBV5-1; possibly TRBD1 for D (6 bases). CDR3 length: 13 amino acids. V was pared by 4 bases and J by 4 bases, with 11 bases between. Germline CDR1 reads SGHRS; CDR2 reads YFSETQ. The DNA of the CDR3 is TGCGCCAGCAGCCCGGACAGTTCCTATGGCTACACCTTC. Its translation: CASSPDSSYGYTF.

This clonotype came up many times. In DNA form, the CDR3 reads TGTGCCATCACAACGGGAGCGAGAGAGACCCAGTACTTC. It yields the protein CAITTGARETQYF. The chain carries TRBV10-3 and TRBJ2-5; D possibly corresponds to TRBD2 (6 bases). Germline CDR1 reads ENHRY; CDR2 reads SYGVKD. The CDR3 sequence is 13 residues long. V lost 7 bases and J lost 4, with 13 bases in between.